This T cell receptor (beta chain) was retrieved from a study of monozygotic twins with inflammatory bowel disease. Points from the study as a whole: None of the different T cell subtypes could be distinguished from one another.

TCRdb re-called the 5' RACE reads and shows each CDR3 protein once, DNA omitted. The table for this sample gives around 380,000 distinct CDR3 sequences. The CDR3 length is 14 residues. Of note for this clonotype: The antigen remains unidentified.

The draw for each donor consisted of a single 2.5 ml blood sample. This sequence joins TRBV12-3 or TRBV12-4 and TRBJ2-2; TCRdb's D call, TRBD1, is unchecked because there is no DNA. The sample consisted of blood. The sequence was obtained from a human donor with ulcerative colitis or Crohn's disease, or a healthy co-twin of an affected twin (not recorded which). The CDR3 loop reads CASSWAQGAGELFF.